The 20 T cell receptor beta chains presented below share a single source sample, sequenced in a study of blood T cell repertoires in COVID-19. Assay: immunoSEQ multiplex PCR; the TCRdb copy retains only in-frame clones and omits some. Of approximately 450,000 clones listed, 75% to 90% were seen once; the top ten hold 4.3%. The sample comprised peripheral blood. Receptor source: a woman in her 30s with acute or convalescent COVID-19.

The chain is built from TRBV5-1 and TRBJ1-1, with D tentatively TRBD1 (6 bases). Trimming left V 1 base short and J 0 bases short, with 16 bases between. This CDR3 is 17 amino acids long. The V gene's germline CDR1 is SGHRS and CDR2 YFSETQ. The DNA for the CDR3 is TGCGCCAGCAGCTTGTCCCAGGGGTCTCTTGTGAACACTGAAGCTTTCTTT. Residues: CASSLSQGSLVNTEAFF.

The chain is built from TRBV28 and TRBJ1-4, with a possible D match to TRBD1 (5 bases). Between the trimmed V and J ends, which lost 4 bases and 1 base, there was a span of 19 bases. CDR1 is MDHEN and CDR2 is SYDVKM in the germline V gene. CDR3 length: 18 amino acids. CDR3 DNA: TGTGCCAGCAGTTCAGGCTGGTTCGACAGCGAAACTAATGAAAAACTGTTTTTT. Encoded protein: CASSSGWFDSETNEKLFF.

This chain connects TRBV5-1 to TRBJ2-5, with D possibly being TRBD2 (5 bases). Germline CDR1 is SGHRS and CDR2 is YFSETQ. V lost 4 bases and J lost 7, with 20 bases in between. The CDR3 has 15 amino acids. CDR3 loop: CASSLLGSEGGTQYF. Written as DNA, the CDR3 is TGCGCCAGCAGCCTCCTTGGGAGTGAGGGCGGGACCCAGTACTTC.

This chain uses TRBV27 with TRBJ2-3; 7 bases are shared with TRBD1. The CDR3 runs to 18 residues. With V trimmed by 5 bases and J by 0 bases, 14 bases remained unmatched. From germline, CDR1 is MNHEY and CDR2 SMNVEV (reference sequence). Written as DNA, the CDR3 is TGTGCCAGCAGTAACAGGGGTCCGGTGTTCTCTAGCACAGATACGCAGTATTTT. This translates into CASSNRGPVFSSTDTQYF.

The CDR3 here is CASSEIDRELGGYTF. DNA of the CDR3: TGTGCCAGCAGTGAAATTGACAGGGAATTGGGAGGCTACACCTTC. The chain uses TRBV2 and TRBJ1-2, with TRBD1 matching over 7 bases. The V gene's germline CDR1 is SNHLY and CDR2 FYNNEI. The ends lost 2 bases at V and 8 bases at J; junction bases unmatched: 11. This CDR3 has 15 amino acids. Full variable domain (rest looked up from reference TRBV2 and TRBJ1-2): EPEVTQTPSHQVTQMGQEVILRCVPISNHLYFYWYRQILGQKVEFLVSFYNNEISEKSEIFDDQFSVERPDGSNFTLKIRSTKLEDSAMYFCASSEIDRELGGYTFGSGTRLTVV.

The V gene is TRBV10-3, the J gene TRBJ2-5; 15 bases align to TRBD2. There are 16 residues in the CDR3. V gave up 6 bases and J gave up 5 bases; unmatched junction bases: 7. Germline V CDR1 and CDR2: ENHRY, SYGVKD. The CDR3 region is CAISEGTSGGLETQYF. Here the CDR3 DNA reads TGTGCCATCAGCGAAGGGACTAGCGGGGGGTTGGAGACCCAGTACTTC.

In its sample, this clone was seen once. The chain employs TRBV2 and TRBJ2-5, with 9 bases identical to TRBD1. The germline CDR1 and CDR2 sequences are SNHLY and FYNNEI. The V and J ends lost 6 bases and 5 bases, in that order; junction bases with no gene match: 7. CDR3 length: 14 amino acids. The CDR3 coding sequence is TGTGCCAGCAGCCGAAACACAGGGGGCGAGACCCAGTACTTC. Protein sequence: CASSRNTGGETQYF.

The chain combines TRBV28 with TRBJ1-1; 8 nucleotides agree with TRBD1. The ends lost 6 bases at V and 0 bases at J; junction bases unmatched: 9. This CDR3 is 16 amino acids long. The germline gives CDR1 MDHEN, CDR2 SYDVKM. The CDR3 loop reads CASRAGGAGMNTEAFF. CDR3 bases: TGTGCCAGCAGAGCAGGGGGCGCGGGGATGAACACTGAAGCTTTCTTT.

V usage is TRBV28 and J usage is TRBJ1-5; 7 bases fit TRBD1. Per the germline V gene, CDR1 is MDHEN and CDR2 is SYDVKM. This CDR3 is built from 18 residues. Unmatched junction bases numbered 17, after V lost 3 bases and J lost 6 bases. The CDR3 protein is CASSFLAIDRVFIQPQHF. DNA for the CDR3: TGTGCCAGCAGTTTTTTGGCCATTGACAGGGTTTTCATTCAGCCCCAGCATTTT.

The rearrangement joins TRBV19 to TRBJ1-5, with 7 positions matching TRBD1. Germline V gives CDR1 LNHDA, CDR2 SQIVND (reference sequence). With V trimmed by 4 bases and J by 7 bases, 10 bases remained unmatched. The CDR3 totals 15 residues. The CDR3 region has the DNA TGTGCCAGTAGTAGGACAGGTGCCAAGGACCAGCCCCAGCATTTT. As protein: CASSRTGAKDQPQHF. Together with reference TRBV19 and TRBJ1-5, the CDR3 gives the full variable domain: DGGITQSPKYLFRKEGQNVTLSCEQNLNHDAMYWYRQDPGQGLRLIYYSQIVNDFQKGDIAEGYSVSREKKESFPLTVTSAQKNPTAFYLCASSRTGAKDQPQHFGDGTRLSIL.

The rearrangement joins TRBV19 to TRBJ1-5; no definite D call. The CDR3 totals 13 residues. CDR1 is LNHDA, CDR2 SQIVND, per germline (reference sequence). Trimming shortened V by 7 bases and J by 6 bases, and 13 bases separated the two germline ends. CDR3 nucleotides: TGTGCCAGTAACGAGGTCATTCGTCAGCCCCAGCATTTT. This translates into CASNEVIRQPQHF.

The chain is built from TRBV29-1 and TRBJ2-3, with D maybe TRBD1 (6 bases). The V end lost 0 bases, the J end lost 0 bases, and 10 bases lay between the germline ends. CDR3 size: 15 residues. Germline V lookup: CDR1 SQVTM, CDR2 ANQGSEA. The chain's CDR3 is CSVEDWTVSTDTQYF. Here the CDR3 DNA reads TGCAGCGTTGAAGATTGGACAGTCAGCACAGATACGCAGTATTTT.

This clone has only one observation. The V call is TRBV11-3, the J call TRBJ2-2; 7 nucleotides align to TRBD1. J gave up 0 bases and V 3 bases, and 1 base lay outside the gene matches. CDR3 length: 15 residues. Germline V gene data show CDR1 as SGHNT and CDR2 as YENEEA. For the CDR3, the DNA is TGTGCCAGCAGCTTCGGACAGGCGAACACCGGGGAGCTGTTTTTT. This codes for CASSFGQANTGELFF.

The gene calls are TRBV6-5 and TRBJ1-2, with 7 bases aligning to TRBD1. Losses at the gene ends were 4 bases for V and 3 bases for J; bases not matched to a gene: 11. Germline CDR1 reads MNHEY; CDR2 reads SVGAGI. There are 16 residues in the CDR3. The CDR3 DNA sequence: TGTGCCAGCAGTTCTTTCACCAGGGGGTTTTACTATGGCTACACCTTC. This codes for CASSSFTRGFYYGYTF.

The rearrangement uses TRBV4-1 and TRBJ2-3, with 9 bases matching TRBD1. The CDR3 length is 17 residues. Trimming took 6 bases from V and 2 from J; bases not matched to a gene: 12. Germline V lookup: CDR1 MGHRA, CDR2 YSYEKL. This chain's CDR3 is CASSPGTGRPSTDTQYF. The CDR3 coding sequence is TGCGCCAGCAGTCCCGGGACAGGGCGTCCCTCCACAGATACGCAGTATTTT.

The genes are TRBV19 and TRBJ2-7, with TRBD2 identical over 7 bases. The V segment lost 4 bases and the J segment 2 bases; nucleotides outside the gene matches: 2. CDR1 and CDR2 (germline): LNHDA, SQIVND (reference sequence). The CDR3 is 13 amino acids. This CDR3 reads CASSRDYTYEQYF. CDR3 nucleotides: TGTGCCAGTAGTAGGGACTACACCTACGAGCAGTACTTC.

This clone was seen once. CDR3 region: CASRVSYPGTANTGELFF. In DNA form, the CDR3 reads TGTGCCAGCAGGGTCTCCTACCCCGGGACAGCGAACACCGGGGAGCTGTTTTTT. The chain employs TRBV21-1 and TRBJ2-2; the table's D gene call, TRBD1, was not cross checked with the DNA. TRBV21-1 is a pseudogene segment. CDR3 length equals 18 residues.

The chain links TRBV5-1 to TRBJ2-2; weak D call: TRBD1 (6 bases). The V and J ends lost 1 base and 6 bases respectively, with 13 bases between them. There are 15 residues in the CDR3. Germline V CDR1 and CDR2: SGHRS, YFSETQ. CDR3 in amino acids: CASSLSTGRSGELFF. CDR3 nucleotide sequence: TGCGCCAGCAGCTTGTCAACAGGGCGTTCCGGGGAGCTGTTTTTT.

This clone was observed a few times. V and J are TRBV30 and TRBJ1-4, with TRBD1 identical over 7 bases. Germline CDR1 reads GTSNPN; CDR2 reads SVGIG (reference sequence). V trimming: 1 base; J trimming: 3 bases; junction bases outside the gene matches: 2. The CDR3 has 14 amino acids. CDR3 residues: CAWSAGTANEKLFF. CDR3 nucleotides: TGTGCCTGGAGTGCCGGGACAGCTAATGAAAAACTGTTTTTT.

This chain connects TRBV6-6 to TRBJ2-1; the match to TRBD2 covers 10 bases. CDR1 and CDR2 (germline): MNHNY, SVGAGI (reference sequence). The CDR3 is 18 amino acids. With 5 bases clipped from V and 3 bases from J, the junction kept 13 bases outside the gene matches. DNA of the CDR3: TGTGCCAGCAGTCCTTATCTAACTAGCGGGGCCCGCTACAATGAGCAGTTCTTC. Translated: CASSPYLTSGARYNEQFF.